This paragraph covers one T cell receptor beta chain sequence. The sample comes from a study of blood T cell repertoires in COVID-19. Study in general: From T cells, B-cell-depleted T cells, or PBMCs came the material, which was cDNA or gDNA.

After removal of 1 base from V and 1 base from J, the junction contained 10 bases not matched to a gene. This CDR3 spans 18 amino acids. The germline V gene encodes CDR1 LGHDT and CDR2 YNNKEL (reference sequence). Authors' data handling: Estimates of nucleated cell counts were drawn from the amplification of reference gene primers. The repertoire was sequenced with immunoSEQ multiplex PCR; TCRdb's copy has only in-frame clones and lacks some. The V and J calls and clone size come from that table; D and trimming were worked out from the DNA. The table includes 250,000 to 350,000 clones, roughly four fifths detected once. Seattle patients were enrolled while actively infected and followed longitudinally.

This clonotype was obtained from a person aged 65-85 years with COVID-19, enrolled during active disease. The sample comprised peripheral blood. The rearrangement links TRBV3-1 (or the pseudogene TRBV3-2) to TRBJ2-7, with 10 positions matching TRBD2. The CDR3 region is CASSQAPPLAGVSYEQYF. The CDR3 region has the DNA TGTGCCAGCAGCCAAGCCCCTCCTCTAGCGGGGGTATCCTACGAGCAGTACTTC.